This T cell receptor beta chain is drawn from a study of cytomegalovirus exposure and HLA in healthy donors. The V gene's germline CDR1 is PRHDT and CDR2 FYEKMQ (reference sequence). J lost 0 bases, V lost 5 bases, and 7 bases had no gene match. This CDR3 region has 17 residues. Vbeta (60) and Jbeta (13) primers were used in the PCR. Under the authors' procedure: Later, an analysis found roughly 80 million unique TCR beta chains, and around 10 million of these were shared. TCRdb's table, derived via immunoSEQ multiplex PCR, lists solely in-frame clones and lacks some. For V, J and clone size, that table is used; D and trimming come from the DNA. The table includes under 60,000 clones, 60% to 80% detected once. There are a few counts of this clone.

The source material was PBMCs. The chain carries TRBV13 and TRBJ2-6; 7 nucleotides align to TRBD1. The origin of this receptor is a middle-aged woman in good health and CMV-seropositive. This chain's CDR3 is CASSPRTGISGANVLTF. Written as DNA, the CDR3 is TGTGCCAGCAGCCCCAGGACAGGAATCTCTGGGGCCAACGTCCTGACTTTC.